This T cell receptor (beta chain) was identified during a study of regulatory T cells in long-lasting Graves disease. This clonotype was counted at least ten times. Its target is not known. Sequencing libraries for TCR beta were prepared with iRepertoire HTBI primers and Arm-PCR of CDR3 regions. Via MiXCR, TCRdb re-called the multiplex PCR reads, giving one row per CDR3 protein. Of approximately 400,000 distinct CDR3 sequences in the sample, around 20% were seen once. Noted time point: persistent/refractory GD, antithyroid drugs over 5 years with positive TRAb. PBMCs provided the RNA from which the TCR library was made. Germline V lookup: CDR1 LNHNV, CDR2 YYDKDF (reference sequence). The ends were cut back, 5 bases at V and 3 bases at J, with 10 bases in the middle. The CDR3 loop spans 13 amino acids. Overall study results and limits: Persistent cases favored TRBV28, TRBJ1-2 and TRBJ2-5.

This chain joins TRBV15 and TRBJ2-5; D is perhaps TRBD2 (6 bases). The source is a female donor with Graves disease. The sample here was peripheral blood mononuclear cells (PBMCs), taken when the disease was refractory, from a patient treated with antithyroid drugs. The CDR3 coding sequence is TGTGCCACCAGCTGGCGGAGGGAAGAGACCCAGTACTTC. Protein sequence: CATSWRREETQYF.